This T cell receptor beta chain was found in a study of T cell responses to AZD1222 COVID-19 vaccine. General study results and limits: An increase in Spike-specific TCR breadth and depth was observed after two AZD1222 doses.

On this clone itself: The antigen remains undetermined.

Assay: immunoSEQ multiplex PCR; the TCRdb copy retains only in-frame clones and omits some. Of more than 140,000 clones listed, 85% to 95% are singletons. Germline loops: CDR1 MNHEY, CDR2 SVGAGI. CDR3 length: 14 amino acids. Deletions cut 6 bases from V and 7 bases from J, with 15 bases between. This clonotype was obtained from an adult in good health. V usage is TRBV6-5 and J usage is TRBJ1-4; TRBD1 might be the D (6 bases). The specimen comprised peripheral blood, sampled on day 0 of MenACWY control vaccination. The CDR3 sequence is CASSQTTRGEKLFF. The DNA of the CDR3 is TGTGCCAGCAGCCAGACAACCAGGGGTGAAAAACTGTTTTTT.